A selection of T cell receptor beta chains follows, all from one sample in a study of cytomegalovirus exposure and HLA in healthy donors. The table came from immunoSEQ multiplex PCR; TCRdb's copy has only in-frame clones and leaves some out. This table holds more than 95,000 clones, 80% found once. Input material: PBMCs. The receptors originated from a man aged 25-45 years in good health and CMV-seropositive. CDR3s include the opening cysteine and the closing phenylalanine or tryptophan. A D gene is named only where the DNA matches it firmly. The listing skips clone size in some rows; elsewhere it reads once, few, many or a size class.

abundance	v_gene	d_gene	j_gene	CDR3nt	CDR3aa
NA	TRBV6-4	NA	TRBJ1-1	TGTGCCAGCAGTGACGGACAGACGAACACTGAAGCTTTCTTT	CASSDGQTNTEAFF
NA	TRBV30	TRBD1	TRBJ2-1	TGTGCCTGGAGCCAAGGACAGGTCTACAATGAGCAGTTCTTC	CAWSQGQVYNEQFF
NA	TRBV28	TRBD2	TRBJ2-5	TGTGCCAGCAGTACCATGCGGGGGGGACAAGAGACCCAGTACTTC	CASSTMRGGQETQYF
NA	TRBV28	NA	TRBJ2-5	TGTGCCAGCAGTTTAAGGAGGACGGAGACCCAGTACTTC	CASSLRRTETQYF
NA	TRBV5-4	NA	TRBJ2-1	TGTGCCAGCAACAGACTAGGACAAGGGATGAATGAGCAGTTCTTC	CASNRLGQGMNEQFF
NA	TRBV13	TRBD1	TRBJ2-4	TGTGCCAGCAGCTTGAGGACAGGGGGCGCGTCCGGAAACATTCAGTACTTC	CASSLRTGGASGNIQYF
NA	TRBV5-1	NA	TRBJ2-2	TGCGCCAGCAGCTTTGGCAACACCGGGGAGCTGTTTTTT	CASSFGNTGELFF
few	TRBV5-1	TRBD1	TRBJ2-7	TGCGCCAGCAGCGGGGGACAGGGGCTAGACGAGCAGTACTTC	CASSGGQGLDEQYF
NA	TRBV14	TRBD1	TRBJ1-4	TGTGCCAGCAGCAACCGGACAGGCTATAATGATCAGGGAAAACTGTTTTTT	CASSNRTGYNDQGKLFF
NA	TRBV6-1	TRBD2	TRBJ2-5	TGTGCCAGCCCACGGGCGGGGGGGGAGACCCAGTACTTC	CASPRAGGETQYF
NA	TRBV28	TRBD1	TRBJ1-2	TGTGCCAGCAGACGCCCGGGACAGGGTGATGGCTACACCTTC	CASRRPGQGDGYTF
NA	TRBV29-1	NA	TRBJ1-3	TGCAGCGTTGAAGATTATCCCCTCTCTGGAAACACCATATATTTT	CSVEDYPLSGNTIYF
NA	TRBV10-2	NA	TRBJ1-1	TGCGCCAGCAGTGGGAGAGGCAGTCGCTCTGAAGCTTTCTTT	CASSGRGSRSEAFF
NA	TRBV28	NA	TRBJ1-5	TGTGCCAGCAGTTTGGGAGGTCATAGCAATCAGCCCCAGCATTTT	CASSLGGHSNQPQHF
NA	TRBV6-1	NA	TRBJ1-5	TGTGCCACTCGTACGGGTATGGTGAGCAATCAGCCCCGGCATTTT	CATRTGMVSNQPRHF
NA	TRBV6-5	TRBD1	TRBJ1-4	TGTGCCAGCAGTTACGGGACAGGGGGCAATGAAAAACTGTTTTTT	CASSYGTGGNEKLFF
once	TRBV18	NA	TRBJ1-6	TGTGCCAGCTCACCGGCCGGCAGGCTCTATAATTCACCCCTCCACTTT	CASSPAGRLYNSPLHF
NA	TRBV27	TRBD1	TRBJ2-7	TGTGCCAGCAGTACAGGGGGCCGCGCCTACGAGCAGTACTTC	CASSTGGRAYEQYF